This is a list of T cell receptor beta chains from one sample in a study of T cells in Graves' hyperthyroidism and ophthalmopathy. TCRdb re-called the multiplex PCR reads with MiXCR, one entry per CDR3 protein. The sample has a few hundred thousand distinct CDR3 sequences; about an eighth are singletons. Input material: blood. The origin of the receptors is a woman between 40 and 50 years old with Graves' ophthalmopathy. Each CDR3 is given without its conserved first and last residue. Each record gives: V gene, D gene, CDR3 length, J gene, CDR3 protein. D genes are given only for firm matches.

TRBV15	.	13	TRBJ1-5	ATSRDRARNQPQH
TRBV7-9	.	12	TRBJ2-5	ASSPRGVQETQY
TRBV5-1	TRBD2	12	TRBJ2-1	ASSRTSPEFEQF
TRBV27	TRBD2	12	TRBJ2-2	ASSLSGAERELF
TRBV19	.	14	TRBJ1-5	ASSLDWRDSNQPQH
TRBV11-1	.	12	TRBJ2-5	ASTPSGPGETQY
TRBV15	.	14	TRBJ2-5	ATSRDLYWMKETQY
TRBV3-1	TRBD2	11	TRBJ2-7	ASSQRLAGEQY
TRBV2	.	9	TRBJ1-1	ASSLKERAF
TRBV4-1	TRBD1	13	TRBJ1-4	ASSQEEGAREKLF
TRBV28	TRBD2	13	TRBJ2-1	ASNGLAGGINEQF
TRBV5-1	TRBD2	12	TRBJ2-1	ASSILAGANEQF
TRBV11-2	.	12	TRBJ1-1	ASSPSGGHTEAF
TRBV12-3/TRBV12-4	.	10	TRBJ2-1	ASSSRTGEQF
TRBV30	.	10	TRBJ2-5	AWAPASETQY
TRBV28	.	12	TRBJ2-1	ASSLVGVVHEQF
TRBV7-9	.	13	TRBJ1-4	ASTRGTGTNEKLF
TRBV28	TRBD1	15	TRBJ2-7	ASSLPPGQGLSYEQY
TRBV5-4	TRBD1	13	TRBJ1-1	ASSLGTGGRPEAF
TRBV6-1	.	15	TRBJ2-4	ASSEAGMRPLKNIQY
TRBV2	.	12	TRBJ1-5	ASSPLWGNQPQH
TRBV11-2	TRBD1	15	TRBJ2-2	ASSRQGSIVGTGELF
TRBV3-1	.	12	TRBJ1-3	ASSPRDAGNTIY
TRBV27	TRBD2	12	TRBJ2-7	ATRRGLAAYEQY
TRBV5-4	TRBD1	13	TRBJ1-4	ASSVSQGGREKLF
TRBV14	.	14	TRBJ2-7	ASSQGRTVGSYEQY
TRBV29-1	TRBD1	12	TRBJ2-5	SVNPRGSQETQY
TRBV29-1	.	11	TRBJ2-3	SVEDYALRTQY
TRBV20-1	TRBD1	14	TRBJ2-2	SARTRDRGRAGELF
TRBV10-3	.	11	TRBJ2-1	AISVDSYNEQF
TRBV29-1	TRBD2	11	TRBJ2-3	SAVSGRADTQY
TRBV24-1	.	14	TRBJ2-1	ATSEADSRARNEQF
TRBV11-2	.	9	TRBJ1-1	ASRREAGAF
TRBV13	.	11	TRBJ1-2	ASSLVGVYGYT
TRBV11-2	.	12	TRBJ2-2	ASSPLEDTGELF
TRBV19	.	13	TRBJ1-5	ASSYFLYSNQPQH
TRBV6-1	.	13	TRBJ1-1	ASTQPRGKNTEAF
TRBV10-3	TRBD2	18	TRBJ2-1	AISGGQETSGASSYNEQF
TRBV20-1	.	14	TRBJ2-6	SAWDRSSSGANVLT
TRBV28	.	14	TRBJ1-2	ASSLRNPGQGSGYT
TRBV29-1	TRBD1	15	TRBJ1-6	SVLGQAKSSYNSPLH
TRBV12-3/TRBV12-4	TRBD1	15	TRBJ1-5	ASQSTGEGFRNQPQH
TRBV20-1	.	12	TRBJ1-2	SAPGTFANYGYT
TRBV28	TRBD2	13	TRBJ2-5	ASSSSGGPQETQY
TRBV19	TRBD1	13	TRBJ1-2	ASSQTRGLAYGYT
TRBV5-6	TRBD1	12	TRBJ2-3	ASSLQGASDTQY
TRBV12-3/TRBV12-4	.	13	TRBJ1-6	ASSRSRAVGSPLH
TRBV20-1	TRBD2	14	TRBJ2-7	SARDSRTSGDYEQY
TRBV24-1	TRBD2	17	TRBJ2-7	ATSENPGLAGAVSYEQY
TRBV20-1	.	11	TRBJ2-3	SAGSGRPDTQY
TRBV12-3/TRBV12-4	.	10	TRBJ1-1	ASSLSDTEAF
TRBV20-1	.	12	TRBJ1-4	SASRGAASEKLF
TRBV3-1	.	15	TRBJ2-2	ASSRGWGPANTGELF
TRBV3-1	.	13	TRBJ2-3	ASSQRGMSTDTQY